A single sample is the source of the 14 T cell receptor beta chains below, sequenced in a study of T cells in women clearing cervical HPV infection (dated by TCRdb to between 2018 and 2020). The library was obtained by the immunoSEQ multiplex PCR assay. Here the immuneACCESS table is served through TCRdb, limited to in-frame sequences with V and J called. Missing clones are a known gap in these copies; in checked studies unresolved V genes cover under half, and the rest lacks a known reason. The sample has around 31,000 clones on record. Of the sample, 3% to 4% is held by the ten largest clones. Sequencing used blood buffy coat. These receptors were obtained from a woman between 18 and 70 years old with a cervical HPV16 infection that either progressed to CIN3+ or cleared (not recorded which).

Comments on this clone: Read sequence stops 3 residues before the CDR3 end, and the germline J gene provides the missing end. The chain employs TRBV19 and TRBJ1-5, with a tentative D call TRBD1 (6 bases). The CDR3 has 16 amino acids. V was cut by 4 bases and J by 0 bases, with 13 bases left in between. Germline lookup yields CDR1 LNHDA and CDR2 SQIVND (reference sequence). Incomplete CDR3 DNA: TGTGCCAGTAGTAAGGTCAGGGGCAATAGCAATCAGCCC. Translating it yields CASSKVRGNSNQP. In full, the CDR3 is CASSKVRGNSNQPQHF. The full variable domain, completed using reference TRBV19 and TRBJ1-5, is DGGITQSPKYLFRKEGQNVTLSCEQNLNHDAMYWYRQDPGQGLRLIYYSQIVNDFQKGDIAEGYSVSREKKESFPLTVTSAQKNPTAFYLCASSKVRGNSNQPQHFGDGTRLSIL.

Details on this clone: Read data end 3 residues before the CDR3 end; the end is taken from the germline J gene. The gene calls are TRBV11-1 and TRBJ2-4; no clear D. The CDR3 covers 15 residues. Trimming shortened V by 0 bases and J by 0 bases, and 6 bases separated the two germline ends. Germline CDR1 SGHAT, CDR2 FQDESV (reference sequence). CDR3 region: CASSLAGVAKNIQYF. Incomplete CDR3 DNA: TGTGCCAGCAGCTTAGCCGGTGTAGCCAAAAACATT.

This clone is deemed medium-sized by its frequency. The read terminates 3 residues ahead of where the CDR3 ends, so the germline J gene completes it. The gene calls are TRBV18 and TRBJ2-5, with 7 bases fitting TRBD1. The CDR3 extends over 14 amino acids. V was clipped by 4 bases and J by 4 bases; unmatched bases: 6. The V gene's germline CDR1 is KGHSH and CDR2 LQKENI. Incomplete CDR3 DNA: TGTGCCAGCTCACGATCTCCAGGGGGAGAGACC. Protein sequence: CASSRSPGGET. The whole CDR3 is CASSRSPGGETQYF.

Comments on this clone: The read finishes 3 residues shy of the CDR3 end, and the germline J gene is used to complete it. In the same sample, other DNA sequences code for this CDR3. V gene TRBV24-1 combines with J gene TRBJ1-2, with D maybe TRBD1 (6 bases). Germline V gene data show CDR1 as KGHDR and CDR2 as SFDVKD. The CDR3 runs to 13 residues. Incomplete CDR3 DNA: TGTGCCACCAGTGATTTGACAGGGAGAGGC. Translation: CATSDLTGRG. The whole CDR3 protein is CATSDLTGRGYTF.

For this clone: The read terminates 3 residues before the CDR3 end, so the remaining end is supplied by the germline J gene. The chain has TRBV7-2 and TRBJ2-5; 7 nucleotides match TRBD1. V dropped 2 bases and J dropped 4; count of bases not matched to a gene: 4. CDR3 length equals 14 residues. CDR1 is SGHTA, CDR2 FQGNSA, per germline. The DNA read from the CDR3 is TGTGCCAGCAGCTTAAGTTACAGGGGAGAGACC. Its translation: CASSLSYRGET. The CDR3 in its entirety is CASSLSYRGETQYF.

To note about this clone: The missing CDR3 end, 3 residues past where the read stops, is filled in from the germline J gene. The rearrangement joins TRBV20-1 to TRBJ2-6, with 8 bases fitting TRBD1. The CDR3 has 16 residues. Trimming removed 3 bases from V and 4 bases from J; junction bases left unmatched: 8. Germline V lookup: CDR1 DFQATT, CDR2 SNEGSKA (reference sequence). Partial CDR3 DNA: TGCAGTGCTAGCGGACAGGGATGGTCCGGGGCCAACGTC. Translating it yields CSASGQGWSGANV. The full-length CDR3 reads as CSASGQGWSGANVLTF.

On this clone itself: The CDR3 extends 3 residues past the end of the read, so its final part is completed from the germline J gene. The chain joins TRBV7-6 to TRBJ1-1, with unresolved D. The CDR3 sequence is 15 residues long. Germline CDR1 SGHVS, CDR2 FNYEAQ. CDR3 protein: CASSLARSSTYEAFF. CDR3 DNA (partial): TGTGCCAGCAGCTTAGCGAGGTCTAGCACCTACGAG.

In the case of this clone: The CDR3 is cut off 3 residues early in the read; its end comes from the germline J gene. The rearrangement uses TRBV20-1 and TRBJ1-1; D is perhaps TRBD1 (5 bases). In germline, CDR1 is DFQATT, CDR2 SNEGSKA (reference sequence). With 1 base removed from V and 7 bases from J, the gap between germline ends came to 16 bases. The CDR3 spans 14 residues. This chain's CDR3 is CSARGSRGGGEAFF. Incomplete CDR3 DNA: TGCAGTGCTAGAGGCTCAAGGGGCGGCGGTGAA.

Points on this clone: Coverage ceases 3 residues before the CDR3 finishes, and the germline J gene fills in the end. The chain carries TRBV20-1 and TRBJ2-1; D gene ambiguous. CDR1 is DFQATT, CDR2 SNEGSKA, per germline (reference sequence). The length of the CDR3 is 12 residues. Trimming pared 3 bases from V and 6 bases from J, leaving 9 bases between. Partial CDR3 DNA: TGCAGTGCTAGCGGGTACCCCAATGAG. Residues: CSASGYPNE. The entire CDR3 protein is CSASGYPNEQFF.

Notes on this clone: The read ends 3 residues shy of where the CDR3 ends; the end is completed using the germline J gene. The rearrangement links TRBV7-6 to TRBJ1-4, with 11 bases lining up with TRBD1. This CDR3 region has 18 residues. Germline V gives CDR1 SGHVS, CDR2 FNYEAQ. CDR3 bases read: TGTGCCAGCAGCCCCGGACAGGGGGCAGAAAAAACCAATTCACCA. This sequence encodes CASSPGQGAEKTNSP. The entire CDR3 protein is CASSPGQGAEKTNSPLFF.

Concerning this clone itself: Sequencing ends 3 residues short of the CDR3 end; the germline J gene provides the rest. This chain links TRBV20-1 with TRBJ1-1; perhaps TRBD1 as D (6 bases). Trimming shortened V by 5 bases and J by 2 bases, and 18 bases separated the two germline ends. The CDR3 loop spans 15 amino acids. Per germline, CDR1 DFQATT and CDR2 SNEGSKA (reference sequence). The CDR3 is CSAYGQLKQNTEAFF. The sequenced part of the CDR3 DNA is TGCAGTGCTTACGGACAGCTCAAACAAAACACTGAA.

With regard to this clone: The read falls 3 residues short of the CDR3 end, and the missing part is taken from the germline J gene. This chain links TRBV12-5 with TRBJ1-5; 7 nucleotides match TRBD1. Germline lookup yields CDR1 LGHNT and CDR2 FRNRAP. The CDR3 has 17 amino acids. J was trimmed by 0 bases and V by 5 bases; bases with no gene match: 10. CDR3 DNA, as far as it was read: TGTGCTAGTGGTATAGACCCGGGACAGACTAGCAATCAGCCC. Its translation: CASGIDPGQTSNQP. The entire CDR3 protein is CASGIDPGQTSNQPQHF.

Turning to this clone: The CDR3 end lies 3 residues beyond the end of the read and is filled in from the germline J gene. V is TRBV18 and J is TRBJ1-2; D is unresolved. This CDR3 contains 13 residues. CDR1 and CDR2 (germline): KGHSH, LQKENI. CDR3 protein: CASSPRSGVDYTF. The CDR3 DNA, read in part, is TGTGCCAGCTCACCCAGGAGCGGGGTAGAC.

In regard to this clone: Coverage ceases 3 residues before the CDR3 finishes, and the germline J gene fills in the end. The rearrangement links TRBV5-1 to TRBJ1-2; D remains unclear. Per germline, CDR1 SGHRS and CDR2 YFSETQ. V dropped 2 bases and J dropped 4 bases, with 15 bases sitting between them. The CDR3 runs 15 residues. The CDR3 sequence: CASSFESSRSYGYTF. The covered CDR3 bases are TGCGCCAGCAGCTTTGAATCCTCAAGGTCCTATGGC.